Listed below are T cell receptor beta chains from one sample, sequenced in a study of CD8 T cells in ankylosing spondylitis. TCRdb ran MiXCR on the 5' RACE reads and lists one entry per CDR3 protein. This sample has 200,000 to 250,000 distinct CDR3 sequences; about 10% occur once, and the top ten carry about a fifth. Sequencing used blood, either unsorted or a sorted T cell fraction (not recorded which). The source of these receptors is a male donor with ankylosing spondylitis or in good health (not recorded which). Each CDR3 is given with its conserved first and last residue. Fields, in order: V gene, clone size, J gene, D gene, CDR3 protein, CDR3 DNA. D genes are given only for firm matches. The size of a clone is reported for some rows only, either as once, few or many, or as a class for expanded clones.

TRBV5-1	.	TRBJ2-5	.	CASSSPGRAQETQYF	TGCGCCAGCAGCTCGCCAGGGCGGGCCCAAGAGACCCAGTACTTC
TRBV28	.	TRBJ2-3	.	CAMSPGRVFGTDTQYF	TGTGCCATGAGCCCGGGGCGGGTGTTCGGCACAGATACGCAGTATTTT
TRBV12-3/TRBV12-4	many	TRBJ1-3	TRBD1	CASRSTGAGNTIYF	TGTGCCAGCAGGTCGACAGGGGCTGGAAACACCATATATTTT
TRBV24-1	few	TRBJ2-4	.	CATSDSKTGWENIQYF	TGTGCCACCAGTGATTCGAAGACAGGTTGGGAAAACATTCAGTACTTC
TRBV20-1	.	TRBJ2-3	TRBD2	CSAPSGGDADTQYF	TGCAGTGCCCCTAGCGGGGGGGATGCAGATACGCAGTATTTT
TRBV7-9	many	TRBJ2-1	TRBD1	CASSSISGTGRYNEQFF	TGTGCCAGCAGCTCCATATCCGGGACAGGGAGATACAATGAGCAGTTCTTC
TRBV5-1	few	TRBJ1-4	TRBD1	CASSLTGGTNEKLFF	TGCGCCAGCAGCTTGACAGGGGGGACTAATGAAAAACTGTTTTTT
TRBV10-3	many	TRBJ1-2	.	CAISERQGSRYGYTF	TGTGCCATCAGTGAACGCCAGGGGTCTCGCTATGGCTACACCTTC
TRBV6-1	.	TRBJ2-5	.	CASSETGVETQYF	TGTGCCAGCAGTGAGACAGGAGTGGAGACCCAGTACTTC
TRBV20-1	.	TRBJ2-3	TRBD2	CSAQSSGGDTDTQYF	TGCAGTGCCCAATCTAGCGGGGGAGACACAGATACGCAGTATTTT
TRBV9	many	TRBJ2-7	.	CASSVTGREQYF	TGTGCCAGCAGCGTTACAGGGCGCGAGCAGTACTTC
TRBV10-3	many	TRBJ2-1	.	CAISGFSGDPLKNEQFF	TGTGCCATCAGTGGCTTCTCGGGGGACCCCTTGAAGAATGAGCAGTTCTTC
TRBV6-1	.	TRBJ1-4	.	CASSKREARSVEKLFF	TGTGCCAGCAGCAAACGGGAGGCCCGAAGCGTGGAAAAACTGTTTTTT
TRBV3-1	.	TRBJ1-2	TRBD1	CASSQVQADRENGYTF	TGTGCCAGCAGCCAAGTTCAAGCGGACAGGGAGAATGGCTACACCTTC
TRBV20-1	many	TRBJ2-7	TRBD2	CSATLGGGDYEQYF	TGCAGTGCTACCCTCGGCGGGGGGGACTACGAGCAGTACTTC
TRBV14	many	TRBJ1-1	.	CASSLWTGNTEAFF	TGTGCCAGCAGCCTGTGGACGGGCAACACTGAAGCTTTCTTT
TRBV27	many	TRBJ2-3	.	CALTRWTDTQYF	TGTGCCCTGACCCGTTGGACAGATACGCAGTATTTT
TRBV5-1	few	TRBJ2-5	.	CASSLVQTQYF	TGCGCCAGCAGCTTGGTACAGACCCAGTACTTC
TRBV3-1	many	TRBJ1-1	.	CASIQFGGNTEAFF	TGTGCCAGCATACAGTTCGGGGGAAACACTGAAGCTTTCTTT
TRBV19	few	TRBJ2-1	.	CASSIDHGRSSYNEQFF	TGTGCCAGTAGTATAGATCATGGCCGGAGCTCCTACAATGAGCAGTTCTTC
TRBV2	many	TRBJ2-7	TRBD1	CASSETTGLSF	TGTGCCAGCAGTGAAACGACAGGGCTTAGCTTC
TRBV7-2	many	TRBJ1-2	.	CASSSPGRAYGYTF	TGTGCCAGCAGCTCCCCGGGACGGGCATATGGCTACACCTTC
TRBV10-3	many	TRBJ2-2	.	CAIRADGNTGELFF	TGTGCCATCAGAGCAGACGGAAACACCGGGGAGCTGTTTTTT
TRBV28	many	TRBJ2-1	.	CASSLADYAWGEQFF	TGTGCCAGCAGTTTGGCGGACTACGCCTGGGGTGAGCAGTTCTTC
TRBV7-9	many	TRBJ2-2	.	CASSLIEGVTGELFF	TGTGCCAGCAGCCTCATCGAGGGAGTCACCGGGGAGCTGTTTTTT
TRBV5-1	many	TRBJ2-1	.	CASSLGFDKGYNEQFF	TGCGCCAGCAGCTTGGGTTTTGATAAAGGGTACAATGAGCAGTTCTTC
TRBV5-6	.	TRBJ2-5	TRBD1	CASSHGTGHQETQYF	TGTGCCAGCAGCCACGGGACAGGGCACCAAGAGACCCAGTACTTC
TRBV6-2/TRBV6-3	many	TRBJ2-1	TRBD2	CASSSSRLANEQFF	TGTGCCAGCAGTTCCTCGAGACTAGCGAACGAGCAGTTCTTC
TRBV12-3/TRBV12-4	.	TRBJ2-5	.	CASGNREQTQYF	TGTGCCAGCGGGAACAGGGAACAGACCCAGTACTTC
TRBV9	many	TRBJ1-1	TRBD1	CASSAEGANTEAFF	TGTGCCAGCAGCGCCGAGGGGGCGAACACTGAAGCTTTCTTT
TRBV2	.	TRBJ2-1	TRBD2	CASSSDGGAGYNEQFF	TGTGCCAGCAGTTCAGACGGGGGGGCAGGCTACAATGAGCAGTTCTTC
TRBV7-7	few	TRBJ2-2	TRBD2	CASSFGLAGVTGELFF	TGTGCTAGCAGCTTCGGACTAGCGGGGGTTACCGGGGAGCTGTTTTTT